This paragraph reports one T cell receptor beta chain. As yet, its antigen is unknown. Naive CD8 isolation took CD45RO-negative cells positively selected for CCR7 and excluded terminally differentiated effector memory CD45RA+ cells. The record originates from a study of shared clonotypes between healthy human individuals. Overall study results and limits: There were few donors, and this limited the genetic and exposure-history diversity represented. Blood alone was sampled, and tissue repertoires likely differ.

Tens of thousands of T cell genomes, or approximately 190 ng DNA, went into the sorted-subset replicate PCRs. This table comes from immunoSEQ multiplex PCR, and its TCRdb copy is limited to in-frame clones, with some not included. The sample consists of millions of clones, approximately 95% of them appearing once. There are 15 residues in the CDR3. The germline V and J ends were trimmed by 4 bases and 5 bases, with 15 bases remaining between them. Per the germline V gene, CDR1 is SGDLS and CDR2 is YYNGEE. Material for sequencing was naive CD8+ T cells sorted from blood. The receptor was derived from a man aged 18 to 30 in good health. The chain carries TRBV9 and TRBJ1-4; D perhaps matches TRBD1 (5 bases). The CDR3 reads CASSPFGGANEKLFF. The DNA for the CDR3 is TGTGCCAGCAGCCCCTTTGGGGGAGCCAATGAAAAACTGTTTTTT.